This TCR beta chain appears in the sequencing data of a study of blood T cell repertoires in COVID-19. Study-level background: The study drew acute and convalescent COVID-19 samples from the United States, Italy and Spain.

The count of this clone is one. CDR3 length: 17 amino acids. Germline-derived CDR1 and CDR2 are MNHNS and SASEGT. Trimming left V 3 bases short and J 7 bases short, with 19 bases between. Those enrolled in Seattle joined during active infection and were followed longitudinally afterward. How the authors handled the data: Counts of nucleated cells, estimated from reference gene primer amplification, were obtained. Measured with immunoSEQ multiplex PCR; TCRdb has only the in-frame clones, and not every one. V and J calls and clone size are copied from that table; D and trimming were computed from the DNA. The top ten clones hold about 12% of a sample with about 270,000 clones, 86% of them seen once.

The gene calls are TRBV6-1 and TRBJ1-6, with D perhaps matching TRBD1 (5 bases). The sequence was obtained from a woman aged 30 to 39 with COVID-19, enrolled during active disease. The specimen was peripheral blood. CDR3 sequence: CASSDMTARTRNSPLHF. In nucleotides, the CDR3 is TGTGCCAGCAGTGATATGACAGCCAGGACAAGAAATTCACCCCTCCACTTT.